This T cell receptor beta chain was identified during a study of shared T cell receptors in the human thymus. Sequenced by immunoSEQ multiplex PCR; TCRdb stores in-frame clones only, minus some. Among about 660,000 clones, around nine tenths were seen once, and the ten largest hold approximately 0.01%. The same data also went into a second study, on human thymus T cells. Per that study: The donors were infants in Finland with congenital heart defects, otherwise immunologically healthy. Resections obtained during corrective heart surgery supplied the thymus tissue. Seemingly biased V and J gene usage marked thymic and blood repertoires. What related research reported was that thymic repertoires overlapped highly among unrelated individuals.

The sequencing input was thymocytes. The source is a boy under two years old with a congenital heart defect.

The CDR3 loop is CASSHTGSTYEQYF. CDR3 sequence (DNA): TGTGCCAGCAGCCATACAGGGTCAACCTACGAGCAGTACTTC. This chain links TRBV5-4 with TRBJ2-7; a weak D match, TRBD1 (6 bases). Trimming stripped 4 bases from V and 2 bases from J, with 13 bases between. This CDR3 is 14 amino acids long. Germline V gives CDR1 SGHNT, CDR2 YYREEE (reference sequence).